This TCR beta chain was documented in a study of blood T cell repertoires in COVID-19. Background on the study: COVID-19 samples from acute and convalescent phases originated in the United States, Italy and Spain.

Per the authors' pipeline: Amplification with reference gene primers provided the estimates of nucleated cell counts. Profiled with immunoSEQ multiplex PCR; TCRdb holds only in-frame clones, not every one. Clonal size and the V and J genes are those of that table, whereas D and trimming came from the DNA. The table has 14,000 or so clones, around 73% seen once. CDR1 MNHEY and CDR2 SMNVEV come from the germline V gene (reference sequence). The CDR3 totals 14 residues. Trimming left V 6 bases short and J 2 bases short, with 14 bases between. This receptor was obtained from a boy aged 2-15 years with active or convalescent COVID-19. This chain joins TRBV27 and TRBJ2-7; the D gene is possibly TRBD1 (6 bases). The sequencing sample was made of peripheral blood. The CDR3 DNA follows: TGTGCCAGCAGCCCCGGGACACTTCCCTACGAGCAGTACTTC. Amino acids: CASSPGTLPYEQYF.